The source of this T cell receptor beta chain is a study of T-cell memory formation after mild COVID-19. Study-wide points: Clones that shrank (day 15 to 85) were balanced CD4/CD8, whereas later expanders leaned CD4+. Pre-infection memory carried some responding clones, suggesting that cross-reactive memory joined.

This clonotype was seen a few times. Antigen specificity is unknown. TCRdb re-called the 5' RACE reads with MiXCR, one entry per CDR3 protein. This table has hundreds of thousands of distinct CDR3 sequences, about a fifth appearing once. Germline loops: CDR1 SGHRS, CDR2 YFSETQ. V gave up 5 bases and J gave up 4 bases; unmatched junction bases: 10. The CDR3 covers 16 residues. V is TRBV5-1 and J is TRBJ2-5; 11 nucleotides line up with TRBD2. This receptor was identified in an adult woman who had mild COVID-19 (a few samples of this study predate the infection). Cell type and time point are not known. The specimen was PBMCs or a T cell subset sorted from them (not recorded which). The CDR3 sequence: CASRSPGLAAGETQYF. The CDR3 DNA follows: TGCGCCAGCAGGTCCCCGGGACTAGCGGCAGGAGAGACCCAGTACTTC.